These T cell receptor beta chains were read from a single sample in a study of cytomegalovirus exposure and HLA in healthy donors. The method was immunoSEQ multiplex PCR; TCRdb's version includes in-frame clones alone and lacks a portion of them. The sample lists some 90,000 clones; around 81% were seen once. Sample: PBMCs. The source of these receptors is a woman in her seventies in good health and CMV-seropositive. Each CDR3 is given with its conserved first and last residue. Fields, in order: J gene, V gene, D gene, clone size, CDR3 protein, CDR3 DNA. The D gene is left open where the match is weak. Only part of the rows carry a size: once, few, many, or a class if the clone is expanded.

j_call: TRBJ1-1
v_call: TRBV28
d_call: NA
clone_size: NA
cdr3_aa: CASSLPPGMNTEAFF
cdr3_nt: TGTGCCAGCAGTTTACCTCCGGGGATGAACACTGAAGCTTTCTTT

j_call: TRBJ2-4
v_call: TRBV7-9
d_call: TRBD1
clone_size: NA
cdr3_aa: CASRSGTGQFGAKNIQYF
cdr3_nt: TGTGCCAGCAGATCCGGGACAGGGCAATTCGGGGCCAAAAACATTCAGTACTTC

j_call: TRBJ1-4
v_call: TRBV28
d_call: NA
clone_size: NA
cdr3_aa: CASSLSGNNEKLFF
cdr3_nt: TGTGCCAGCAGTTTATCAGGGAATAATGAAAAACTGTTTTTT

j_call: TRBJ2-7
v_call: TRBV7-2
d_call: NA
clone_size: NA
cdr3_aa: CASSAGGSYEQYF
cdr3_nt: TGTGCCAGCAGCGCAGGGGGGTCCTACGAGCAGTACTTC

j_call: TRBJ2-7
v_call: TRBV7-2
d_call: TRBD2
clone_size: once
cdr3_aa: CASSFGTSGSYEQYF
cdr3_nt: TGTGCCAGCAGCTTTGGGACTAGCGGCTCCTACGAGCAGTACTTC

j_call: TRBJ2-1
v_call: TRBV7-2
d_call: NA
clone_size: NA
cdr3_aa: CASSSRLREYNEQFF
cdr3_nt: TGTGCCAGCAGCTCCAGGTTGCGAGAATACAATGAGCAGTTCTTC

j_call: TRBJ1-5
v_call: TRBV7-9
d_call: TRBD1
clone_size: NA
cdr3_aa: CASSDRGRQPQHF
cdr3_nt: TGTGCCAGCAGCGACAGGGGGAGACAGCCCCAGCATTTT

j_call: TRBJ2-6
v_call: TRBV6-4
d_call: NA
clone_size: many
cdr3_aa: CASSDSSGSGANVLTF
cdr3_nt: TGTGCCAGCAGTGACTCTAGCGGCTCTGGGGCCAACGTCCTGACTTTC

j_call: TRBJ2-1
v_call: TRBV9
d_call: NA
clone_size: NA
cdr3_aa: CASSVAFYNEQFF
cdr3_nt: TGTGCCAGCAGCGTAGCTTTCTACAATGAGCAGTTCTTC

j_call: TRBJ2-1
v_call: TRBV28
d_call: TRBD2
clone_size: NA
cdr3_aa: CASSLPSGSLYEQFF
cdr3_nt: TGTGCCAGCAGTTTACCCAGCGGGAGTCTTTATGAGCAGTTCTTC

j_call: TRBJ1-1
v_call: TRBV19
d_call: TRBD1
clone_size: once
cdr3_aa: CASSIDSDRGGFHTEAFF
cdr3_nt: TGTGCCAGTAGTATAGACTCGGACAGGGGGGGTTTTCACACTGAAGCTTTCTTT

j_call: TRBJ2-2
v_call: TRBV5-4
d_call: TRBD1
clone_size: NA
cdr3_aa: CASSSGTGRGNTGELFF
cdr3_nt: TGTGCCAGCAGCTCTGGGACAGGGCGAGGCAACACCGGGGAGCTGTTTTTT

j_call: TRBJ1-5
v_call: TRBV30
d_call: NA
clone_size: NA
cdr3_aa: CAWSEPGPRKPQHF
cdr3_nt: TGTGCCTGGAGTGAACCCGGTCCCAGGAAGCCCCAGCATTTT

j_call: TRBJ2-3
v_call: TRBV2
d_call: TRBD2
clone_size: NA
cdr3_aa: CASEKREGGDTQYF
cdr3_nt: TGTGCCAGCGAAAAGCGGGAGGGCGGAGATACGCAGTATTTT

j_call: TRBJ1-2
v_call: TRBV6-6
d_call: NA
clone_size: few
cdr3_aa: CASRKESNYGYTF
cdr3_nt: TGTGCCAGCCGCAAAGAGTCTAACTATGGCTACACCTTC

j_call: TRBJ1-2
v_call: TRBV7-6
d_call: NA
clone_size: NA
cdr3_aa: CASSSHQAARDGYTF
cdr3_nt: TGTGCCAGCAGCTCTCATCAGGCCGCGAGGGATGGCTACACCTTC

j_call: TRBJ1-1
v_call: TRBV29-1
d_call: NA
clone_size: once
cdr3_aa: CSVEVSNTEAFF
cdr3_nt: TGCAGCGTTGAAGTCTCGAACACTGAAGCTTTCTTT

j_call: TRBJ2-7
v_call: TRBV30
d_call: TRBD2
clone_size: NA
cdr3_aa: CAWRVLAGVHEQYF
cdr3_nt: TGTGCCTGGAGAGTCCTAGCGGGAGTCCACGAGCAGTACTTC

j_call: TRBJ2-7
v_call: TRBV7-2
d_call: TRBD2
clone_size: few
cdr3_aa: CASSAGLAGGPSSYEQYF
cdr3_nt: TGTGCCAGCAGCGCGGGACTAGCGGGAGGTCCTAGCTCCTACGAGCAGTACTTC

j_call: TRBJ1-3
v_call: TRBV4-3
d_call: NA
clone_size: few
cdr3_aa: CASSPRTEAGNTIYF
cdr3_nt: TGCGCCAGCAGCCCCCGGACTGAAGCTGGAAACACCATATATTTT

j_call: TRBJ2-7
v_call: TRBV11-3
d_call: NA
clone_size: NA
cdr3_aa: CASSPRFRASYEQYF
cdr3_nt: TGTGCCAGCAGCCCGCGGTTCAGAGCAAGCTACGAGCAGTACTTC

j_call: TRBJ2-2
v_call: TRBV28
d_call: TRBD2
clone_size: NA
cdr3_aa: CASSLSGMNTGELFF
cdr3_nt: TGTGCCAGCAGTCTTAGCGGGATGAACACCGGGGAGCTGTTTTTT

j_call: TRBJ2-1
v_call: TRBV30
d_call: TRBD2
clone_size: NA
cdr3_aa: CAWGGRPHNEQFF
cdr3_nt: TGTGCCTGGGGCGGGAGGCCCCACAATGAGCAGTTCTTC

j_call: TRBJ1-1
v_call: TRBV4-1
d_call: NA
clone_size: NA
cdr3_aa: CASSQDTGTEAFF
cdr3_nt: TGCGCCAGCAGCCAAGACACAGGGACTGAAGCTTTCTTT

j_call: TRBJ1-5
v_call: TRBV27
d_call: NA
clone_size: few
cdr3_aa: CASSGYNQPQHF
cdr3_nt: TGTGCCAGTTCAGGGTACAATCAGCCCCAGCATTTT

j_call: TRBJ2-3
v_call: TRBV5-4
d_call: TRBD2
clone_size: NA
cdr3_aa: CASSSSSGHITDTQYF
cdr3_nt: TGTGCCAGCAGCTCATCTAGCGGGCATATCACAGATACGCAGTATTTT

j_call: TRBJ2-7
v_call: TRBV4-2
d_call: NA
clone_size: NA
cdr3_aa: CASSQDSSYEQYF
cdr3_nt: TGTGCCAGCAGCCAAGATTCGTCCTACGAGCAGTACTTC

j_call: TRBJ2-4
v_call: TRBV7-9
d_call: TRBD1
clone_size: NA
cdr3_aa: CASSLVRGTALAKNIQYF
cdr3_nt: TGTGCCAGCAGCCTGGTTAGGGGGACAGCCTTAGCCAAAAACATTCAGTACTTC

j_call: TRBJ2-7
v_call: TRBV10-3
d_call: NA
clone_size: NA
cdr3_aa: CAISTGCHEQYF
cdr3_nt: TGTGCCATCAGCACAGGGTGCCACGAGCAGTACTTC

j_call: TRBJ2-7
v_call: TRBV6-5
d_call: NA
clone_size: NA
cdr3_aa: CASSYGGFTYEQYF
cdr3_nt: TGTGCCAGCAGTTACGGGGGCTTCACCTACGAGCAGTACTTC

j_call: TRBJ1-1
v_call: TRBV9
d_call: TRBD1
clone_size: NA
cdr3_aa: CASSVNRGGTEAFF
cdr3_nt: TGTGCCAGCAGCGTGAACAGGGGGGGGACTGAAGCTTTCTTT

j_call: TRBJ1-5
v_call: TRBV28
d_call: NA
clone_size: NA
cdr3_aa: CASSFQSGGQPQHF
cdr3_nt: TGTGCCAGCAGTTTTCAATCTGGCGGACAGCCCCAGCATTTT

j_call: TRBJ2-1
v_call: TRBV13
d_call: TRBD2
clone_size: NA
cdr3_aa: CASSLEEWGLAGSSYNEQFF
cdr3_nt: TGTGCCAGCAGCTTAGAGGAGTGGGGACTAGCGGGGAGCTCCTACAATGAGCAGTTCTTC

j_call: TRBJ1-5
v_call: TRBV7-6
d_call: TRBD1
clone_size: NA
cdr3_aa: CASSRDSSTNQPQHF
cdr3_nt: TGTGCCAGCAGTCGGGACAGTTCTACCAATCAGCCCCAGCATTTT

j_call: TRBJ2-2
v_call: TRBV5-1
d_call: TRBD1
clone_size: NA
cdr3_aa: CASSPTGGSNTGELFF
cdr3_nt: TGCGCCAGCAGCCCCACAGGGGGATCTAACACCGGGGAGCTGTTTTTT

j_call: TRBJ1-4
v_call: TRBV7-2
d_call: TRBD1
clone_size: once
cdr3_aa: CASSVPGQGRKLFF
cdr3_nt: TGTGCCAGCAGCGTTCCGGGACAGGGTCGAAAACTGTTTTTT

j_call: TRBJ2-3
v_call: TRBV7-8
d_call: TRBD2
clone_size: NA
cdr3_aa: CASSLGLAGSTDTQYF
cdr3_nt: TGTGCCAGCAGCTTGGGACTAGCGGGAAGCACAGATACGCAGTATTTT

j_call: TRBJ2-3
v_call: TRBV28
d_call: NA
clone_size: NA
cdr3_aa: CASRGSTDTQYF
cdr3_nt: TGTGCCAGCCGGGGGAGCACAGATACGCAGTATTTT

j_call: TRBJ1-2
v_call: TRBV5-1
d_call: TRBD1
clone_size: NA
cdr3_aa: CASSLDRGHQGYTF
cdr3_nt: TGCGCCAGCAGCTTGGACAGGGGGCATCAAGGCTACACCTTC

j_call: TRBJ2-4
v_call: TRBV19
d_call: NA
clone_size: NA
cdr3_aa: CASSRLLGGAKNIQYF
cdr3_nt: TGTGCCAGTAGCCGCCTGCTAGGTGGGGCCAAAAACATTCAGTACTTC

j_call: TRBJ1-5
v_call: TRBV6-1
d_call: NA
clone_size: NA
cdr3_aa: CASSEARRGQPQHF
cdr3_nt: TGTGCCAGCAGTGAAGCTCGTCGGGGACAGCCCCAGCATTTT

j_call: TRBJ2-7
v_call: TRBV27
d_call: NA
clone_size: NA
cdr3_aa: CASPLGLAPYEQYF
cdr3_nt: TGTGCCAGCCCTTTAGGGTTAGCGCCCTACGAGCAGTACTTC

j_call: TRBJ1-1
v_call: TRBV7-9
d_call: TRBD1
clone_size: NA
cdr3_aa: CASSLGQGYTEAFF
cdr3_nt: TGTGCCAGCAGCTTAGGACAGGGATACACTGAAGCTTTCTTT

j_call: TRBJ1-4
v_call: TRBV18
d_call: NA
clone_size: NA
cdr3_aa: CASSPRPGFNEKLFF
cdr3_nt: TGTGCCAGCTCACCGCGGCCGGGATTTAATGAAAAACTGTTTTTT

j_call: TRBJ2-3
v_call: TRBV5-6
d_call: TRBD1
clone_size: few
cdr3_aa: CASREPGGGRTDTQYF
cdr3_nt: TGTGCCAGCAGGGAACCAGGGGGCGGGCGCACAGATACGCAGTATTTT

j_call: TRBJ2-5
v_call: TRBV19
d_call: TRBD1
clone_size: NA
cdr3_aa: CASSAGTGEWETQYF
cdr3_nt: TGTGCCAGTAGTGCGGGGACAGGGGAGTGGGAGACCCAGTACTTC

j_call: TRBJ2-7
v_call: TRBV6-1
d_call: TRBD2
clone_size: NA
cdr3_aa: CASSDSGGRGYEQYF
cdr3_nt: TGTGCCAGCAGTGATTCAGGCGGGAGAGGGTACGAGCAGTACTTC

j_call: TRBJ1-6
v_call: TRBV7-2
d_call: NA
clone_size: NA
cdr3_aa: CASSLAGHTNSPLHF
cdr3_nt: TGTGCCAGCAGCTTAGCGGGACATACCAATTCACCCCTCCACTTT

j_call: TRBJ2-3
v_call: TRBV28
d_call: NA
clone_size: NA
cdr3_aa: CASSLETDTQYF
cdr3_nt: TGTGCCAGCAGTTTAGAGACAGATACGCAGTATTTT

j_call: TRBJ2-3
v_call: TRBV5-1
d_call: TRBD1
clone_size: NA
cdr3_aa: CASSLDTAGGDTQYF
cdr3_nt: TGCGCCAGCAGCTTGGACACGGCAGGGGGAGATACGCAGTATTTT

j_call: TRBJ2-1
v_call: TRBV7-2
d_call: NA
clone_size: NA
cdr3_aa: CASSLMGGTYNEQFF
cdr3_nt: TGTGCCAGCAGCTTAATGGGAGGAACATACAATGAGCAGTTCTTC

j_call: TRBJ2-1
v_call: TRBV9
d_call: NA
clone_size: NA
cdr3_aa: CASSVGEHPEQFF
cdr3_nt: TGTGCCAGCAGCGTAGGGGAGCACCCTGAGCAGTTCTTC